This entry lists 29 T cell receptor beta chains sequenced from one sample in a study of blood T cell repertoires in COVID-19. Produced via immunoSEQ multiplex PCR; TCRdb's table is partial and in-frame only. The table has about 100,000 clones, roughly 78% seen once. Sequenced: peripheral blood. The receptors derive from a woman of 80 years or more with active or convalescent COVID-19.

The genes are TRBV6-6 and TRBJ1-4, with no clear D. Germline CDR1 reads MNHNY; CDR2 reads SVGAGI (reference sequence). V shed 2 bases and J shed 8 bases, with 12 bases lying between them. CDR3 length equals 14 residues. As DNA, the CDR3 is TGTGCCAGCAGTTACGGAACTGTGGGCGAAAAACTGTTTTTT. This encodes CASSYGTVGEKLFF.

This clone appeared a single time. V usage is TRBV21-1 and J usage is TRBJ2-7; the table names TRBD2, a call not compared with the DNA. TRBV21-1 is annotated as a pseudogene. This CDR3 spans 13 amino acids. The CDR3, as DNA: TGTGCCAGCAGCCCGGGGGAGGCCTACGAGCAGTACTTC. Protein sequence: CASSPGEAYEQYF.

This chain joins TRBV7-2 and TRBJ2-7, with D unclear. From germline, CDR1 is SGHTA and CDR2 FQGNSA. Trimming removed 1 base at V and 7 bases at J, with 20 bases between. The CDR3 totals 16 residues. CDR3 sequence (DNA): TGTGCCAGCAGCTTAGTAGGTGGGCAGTCTCCTTGGGAGCAGTACTTC. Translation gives CASSLVGGQSPWEQYF.

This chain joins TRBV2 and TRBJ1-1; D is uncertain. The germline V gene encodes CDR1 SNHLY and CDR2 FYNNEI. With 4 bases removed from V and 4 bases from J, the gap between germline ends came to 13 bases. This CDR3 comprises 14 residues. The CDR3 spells CASSGTGGSTEAFF. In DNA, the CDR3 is TGTGCCAGCAGTGGGACTGGCGGGAGCACTGAAGCTTTCTTT.

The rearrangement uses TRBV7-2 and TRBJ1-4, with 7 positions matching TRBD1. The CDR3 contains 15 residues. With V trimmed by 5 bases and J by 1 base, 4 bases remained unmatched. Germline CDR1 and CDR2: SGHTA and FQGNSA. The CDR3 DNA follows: TGTGCCAGCAGCCCGCACAGGGGAACTAATGAAAAACTGTTTTTT. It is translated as CASSPHRGTNEKLFF. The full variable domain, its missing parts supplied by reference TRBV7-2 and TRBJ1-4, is GAGVSQSPSNKVTEKGKDVELRCDPISGHTALYWYRQSLGQGLEFLIYFQGNSAPDKSGLPSDRFSAERTGGSVSTLTIQRTQQEDSAVYLCASSPHRGTNEKLFFGSGTQLSVL.

In nucleotides, the CDR3 is TGTGCCAGCAGCAGGGACTCGCTGGGGGGGGGCTACACCTTC. Amino acid sequence: CASSRDSLGGGYTF. This sequence joins TRBV6-5 and TRBJ1-2; a possible D gene is TRBD1 (5 bases). Germline CDR1 and CDR2: MNHEY and SVGAGI. The CDR3 length is 14 residues. The V end lost 6 bases, the J end lost 8 bases, and 19 bases lay between the germline ends.

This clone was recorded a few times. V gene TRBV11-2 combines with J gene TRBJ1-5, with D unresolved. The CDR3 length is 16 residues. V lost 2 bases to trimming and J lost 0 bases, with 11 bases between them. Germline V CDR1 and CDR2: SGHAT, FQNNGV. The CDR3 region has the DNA TGTGCCAGCAGCTTATCTCCCTCAGGTAGCAATCAGCCCCAGCATTTT. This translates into CASSLSPSGSNQPQHF.

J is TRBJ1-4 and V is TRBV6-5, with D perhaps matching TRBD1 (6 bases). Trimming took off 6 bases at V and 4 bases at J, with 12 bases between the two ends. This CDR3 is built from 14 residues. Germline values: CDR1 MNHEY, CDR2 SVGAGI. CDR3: CASRRTASNEKLFF. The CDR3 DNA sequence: TGTGCCAGCAGAAGGACAGCAAGTAATGAAAAACTGTTTTTT.

The CDR3 nucleotides read TGTGCCAGCAGTCCCGGGACTATCTCCTACAATGAGCAGTTCTTC. Translation gives CASSPGTISYNEQFF. J is TRBJ2-1 and V is TRBV2; 7 bases map to TRBD2. Unmatched junction bases numbered 4, after V lost 5 bases and J lost 0 bases. The germline gives CDR1 SNHLY, CDR2 FYNNEI. CDR3 length: 15 residues. The complete variable domain, with remaining parts taken from reference TRBV2 and TRBJ2-1, reads EPEVTQTPSHQVTQMGQEVILRCVPISNHLYFYWYRQILGQKVEFLVSFYNNEISEKSEIFDDQFSVERPDGSNFTLKIRSTKLEDSAMYFCASSPGTISYNEQFFGPGTRLTVL.

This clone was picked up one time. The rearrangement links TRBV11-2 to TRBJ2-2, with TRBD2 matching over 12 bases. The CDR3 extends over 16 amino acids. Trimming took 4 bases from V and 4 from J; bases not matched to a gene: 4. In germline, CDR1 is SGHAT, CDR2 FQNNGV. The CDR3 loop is CASSSVLAGGTGELFF. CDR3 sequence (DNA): TGTGCCAGCAGCTCCGTACTAGCGGGAGGCACCGGGGAGCTGTTTTTT.

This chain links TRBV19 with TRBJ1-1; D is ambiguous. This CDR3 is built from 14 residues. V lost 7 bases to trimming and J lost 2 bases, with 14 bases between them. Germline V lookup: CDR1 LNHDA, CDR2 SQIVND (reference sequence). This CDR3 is CASTAVGVNTEAFF. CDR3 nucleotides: TGTGCCAGTACGGCAGTCGGGGTTAACACTGAAGCTTTCTTT.

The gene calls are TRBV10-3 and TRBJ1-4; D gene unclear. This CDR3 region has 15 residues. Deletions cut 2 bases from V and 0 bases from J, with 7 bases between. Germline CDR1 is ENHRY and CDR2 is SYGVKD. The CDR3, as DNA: TGTGCCATCAGTGAGCGAGGGACAACTAATGAAAAACTGTTTTTT. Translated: CAISERGTTNEKLFF.

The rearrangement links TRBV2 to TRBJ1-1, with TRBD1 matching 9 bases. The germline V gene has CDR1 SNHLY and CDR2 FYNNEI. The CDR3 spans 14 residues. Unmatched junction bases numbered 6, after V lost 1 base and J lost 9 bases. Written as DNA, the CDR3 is TGTGCCAGCAGTGAAGAGGGACAGGGTACTAAAGCTTTCTTT. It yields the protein CASSEEGQGTKAFF.

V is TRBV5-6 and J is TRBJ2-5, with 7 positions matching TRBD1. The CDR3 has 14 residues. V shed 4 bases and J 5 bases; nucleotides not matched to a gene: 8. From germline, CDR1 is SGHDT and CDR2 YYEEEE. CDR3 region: CASSPMTGSETQYF. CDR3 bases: TGTGCCAGCAGCCCAATGACAGGGTCCGAGACCCAGTACTTC.

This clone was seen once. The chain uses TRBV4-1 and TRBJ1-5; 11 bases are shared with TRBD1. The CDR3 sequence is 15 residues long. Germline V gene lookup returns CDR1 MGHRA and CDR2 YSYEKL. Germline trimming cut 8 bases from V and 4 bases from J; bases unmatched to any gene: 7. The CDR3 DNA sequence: TGCGCCAGCGGACAGGGGGCTTCTCAAAATCAGCCCCAGCATTTT. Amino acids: CASGQGASQNQPQHF.

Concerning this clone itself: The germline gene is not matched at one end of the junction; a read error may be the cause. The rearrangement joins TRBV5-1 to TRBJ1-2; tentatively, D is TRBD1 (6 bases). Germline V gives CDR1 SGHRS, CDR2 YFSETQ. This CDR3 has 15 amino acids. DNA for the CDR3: TGTGCCAGCAGCCCGTCGTCGACAGGTGACTATGGCTACACCTTC. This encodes CASSPSSTGDYGYTF.

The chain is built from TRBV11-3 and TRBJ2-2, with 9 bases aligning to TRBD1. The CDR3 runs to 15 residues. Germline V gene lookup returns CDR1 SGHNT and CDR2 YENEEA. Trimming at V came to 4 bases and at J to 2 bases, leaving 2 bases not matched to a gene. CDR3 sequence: CASSSTGGNTGELFF. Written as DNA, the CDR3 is TGTGCCAGCAGCTCAACAGGGGGCAACACCGGGGAGCTGTTTTTT.

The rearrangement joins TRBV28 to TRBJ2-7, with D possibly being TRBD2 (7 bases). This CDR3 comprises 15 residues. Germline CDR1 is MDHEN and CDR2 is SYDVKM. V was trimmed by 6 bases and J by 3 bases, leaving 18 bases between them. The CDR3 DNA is TGTGCCAGCAGCCCGGGGGGCCTAGCCCACTACGAGCAGTACTTC. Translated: CASSPGGLAHYEQYF. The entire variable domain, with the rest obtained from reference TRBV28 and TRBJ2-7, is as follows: DVKVTQSSRYLVKRTGEKVFLECVQDMDHENMFWYRQDPGLGLRLIYFSYDVKMKEKGDIPEGYSVSREKKERFSLILESASTNQTSMYLCASSPGGLAHYEQYFGPGTRLTVT.

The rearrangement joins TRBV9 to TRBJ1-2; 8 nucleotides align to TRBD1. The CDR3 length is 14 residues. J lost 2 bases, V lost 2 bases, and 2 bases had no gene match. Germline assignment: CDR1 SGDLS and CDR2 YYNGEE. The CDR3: CASSVDRGNYGYTF. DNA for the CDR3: TGTGCCAGCAGCGTTGACAGGGGAAACTATGGCTACACCTTC.

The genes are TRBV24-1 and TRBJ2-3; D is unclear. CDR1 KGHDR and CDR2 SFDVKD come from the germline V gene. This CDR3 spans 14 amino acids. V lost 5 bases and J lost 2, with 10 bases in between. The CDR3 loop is CATSGLQVTDTQYF. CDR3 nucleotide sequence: TGTGCCACCAGTGGCTTGCAGGTCACAGATACGCAGTATTTT.

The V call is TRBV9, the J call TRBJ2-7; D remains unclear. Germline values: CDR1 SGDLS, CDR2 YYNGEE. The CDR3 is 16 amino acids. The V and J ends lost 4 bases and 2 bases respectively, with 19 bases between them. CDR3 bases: TGTGCCAGCAGCCCCCTCTCGACACAAGTTCCCTACGAGCAGTACTTC. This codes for CASSPLSTQVPYEQYF. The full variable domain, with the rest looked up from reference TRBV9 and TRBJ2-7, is DSGVTQTPKHLITATGQRVTLRCSPRSGDLSVYWYQQSLDQGLQFLIQYYNGEERAKGNILERFSAQQFPDLHSELNLSSLELGDSALYFCASSPLSTQVPYEQYFGPGTRLTVT.

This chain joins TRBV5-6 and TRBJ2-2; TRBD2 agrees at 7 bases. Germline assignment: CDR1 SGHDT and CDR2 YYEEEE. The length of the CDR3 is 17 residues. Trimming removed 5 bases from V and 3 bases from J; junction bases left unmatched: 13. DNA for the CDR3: TGTGCCAGCAGTTCCTGGGGGAGGGGCGTGTACACCGGGGAGCTGTTTTTT. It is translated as CASSSWGRGVYTGELFF. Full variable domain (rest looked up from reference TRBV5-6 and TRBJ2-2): DAGVTQSPTHLIKTRGQQVTLRCSPKSGHDTVSWYQQALGQGPQFIFQYYEEEERQRGNFPDRFSGHQFPNYSSELNVNALLLGDSALYLCASSSWGRGVYTGELFFGEGSRLTVL.

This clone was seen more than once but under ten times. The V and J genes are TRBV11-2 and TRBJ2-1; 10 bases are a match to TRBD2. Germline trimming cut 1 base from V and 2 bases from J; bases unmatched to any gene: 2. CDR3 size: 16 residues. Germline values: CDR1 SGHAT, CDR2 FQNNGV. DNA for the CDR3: TGTGCCAGCAGCTTAGCGGGACTAGCGACCTACAATGAGCAGTTCTTC. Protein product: CASSLAGLATYNEQFF.

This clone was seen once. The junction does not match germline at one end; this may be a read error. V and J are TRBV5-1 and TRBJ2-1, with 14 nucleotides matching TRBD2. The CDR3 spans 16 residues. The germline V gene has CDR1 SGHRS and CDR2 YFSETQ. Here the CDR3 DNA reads TGTGCCAGCAGCTTGGGACTAGCGGGGGCCTACAATGAGCAGTTCTTC. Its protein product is CASSLGLAGAYNEQFF. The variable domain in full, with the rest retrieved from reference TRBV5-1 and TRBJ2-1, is KAGVTQTPRYLIKTRGQQVTLSCSPISGHRSVSWYQQTPGQGLQFLFEYFSETQRNKGNFPGRFSGRQFSNSRSEMNVSTLELGDSALYLCASSLGLAGAYNEQFFGPGTRLTVL.

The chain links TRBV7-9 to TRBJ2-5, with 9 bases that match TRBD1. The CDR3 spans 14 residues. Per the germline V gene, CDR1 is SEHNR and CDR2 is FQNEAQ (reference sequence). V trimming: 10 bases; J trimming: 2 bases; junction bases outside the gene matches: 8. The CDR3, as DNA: TGTGCCACCTCCGGGACAGGGTTACAAGAGACCCAGTACTTC. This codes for CATSGTGLQETQYF.

The DNA for the CDR3 is TGTGCCAGCAGCGTGAACAGGGGCAATGAGCAGTTCTTC. Translating it yields CASSVNRGNEQFF. This chain joins TRBV9 and TRBJ2-1, with TRBD1 matching 7 bases. The CDR3 runs to 13 residues. CDR1 is SGDLS, CDR2 YYNGEE, per germline. V lost 2 bases to trimming and J lost 6 bases; unmatched junction nucleotides: 2. Full variable domain (remainder filled in from reference TRBV9 and TRBJ2-1): DSGVTQTPKHLITATGQRVTLRCSPRSGDLSVYWYQQSLDQGLQFLIQYYNGEERAKGNILERFSAQQFPDLHSELNLSSLELGDSALYFCASSVNRGNEQFFGPGTRLTVL.

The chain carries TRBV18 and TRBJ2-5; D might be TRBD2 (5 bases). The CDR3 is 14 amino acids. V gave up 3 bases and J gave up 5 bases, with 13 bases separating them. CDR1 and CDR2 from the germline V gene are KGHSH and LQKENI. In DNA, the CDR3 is TGTGCCAGCTCACCCCAGACGGGATGGGAGACCCAGTACTTC. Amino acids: CASSPQTGWETQYF.

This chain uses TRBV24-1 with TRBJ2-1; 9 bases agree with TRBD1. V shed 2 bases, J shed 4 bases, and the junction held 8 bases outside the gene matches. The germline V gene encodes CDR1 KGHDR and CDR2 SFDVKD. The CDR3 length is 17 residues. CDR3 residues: CATSDSSGTGKYNEQFF. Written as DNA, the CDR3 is TGTGCCACCAGTGATTCCTCCGGGACAGGGAAGTACAATGAGCAGTTCTTC.

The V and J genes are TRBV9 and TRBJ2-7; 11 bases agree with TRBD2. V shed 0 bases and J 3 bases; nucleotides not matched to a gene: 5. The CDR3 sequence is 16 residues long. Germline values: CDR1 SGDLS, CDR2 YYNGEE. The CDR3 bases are TGTGCCAGCAGCGTAGAACTAGCGGGAGAAAACTACGAGCAGTACTTC. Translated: CASSVELAGENYEQYF.